This T cell receptor beta chain was recorded in a study of CD8 T cells in Susac syndrome. This clonotype occurred once. Its antigen is currently unknown. Sequencing targeted TCR beta in blood CD8+ and CD4+ T cells. TEMRA cells were FACS-enriched, and CD8+ and CD4+ T cells were isolated negatively. The study, taken as a whole, reports: It was acknowledged by the study that relatively few individuals were included in its TCR sequencing and HLA analysis.

When the RNA was reverse transcribed, random hexamers were used with an input of about 0.5 to 1 ug. The authors amplified TCR beta CDR3 across 54 Vbeta and 13 Jbeta using immunoSEQ multiplex PCR. TCRdb ran MiXCR on the immunoSEQ multiplex PCR reads and lists one entry per CDR3 protein. This sample has 250,000 to 300,000 distinct CDR3 sequences, with approximately 85% found just once. The sample was CD8+ T cells from PBMCs. The clonotype originates from a human donor with multiple sclerosis.

CDR3 protein: CASSSWTSSSYNEQFF. CDR3 coding DNA: TGTGCCAGCTCATCCTGGACTAGCAGCTCCTACAATGAGCAGTTCTTC. The chain employs TRBV18 and TRBJ2-1; 8 bases match TRBD2. V was pared by 5 bases and J by 0 bases, with 6 bases of the junction left unmatched. This CDR3 is built from 16 residues. Germline V gene sequence: CDR1 KGHSH, CDR2 LQKENI. Based on the CDR3 plus reference TRBV18 and TRBJ2-1, the full variable domain is NAGVMQNPRHLVRRRGQEARLRCSPMKGHSHVYWYRQLPEEGLKFMVYLQKENIIDESGMPKERFSAEFPKEGPSILRIQQVVRGDSAAYFCASSSWTSSSYNEQFFGPGTRLTVL.